This T cell receptor (beta chain) was retrieved from a study of blood T cell repertoires in COVID-19. The table came from immunoSEQ multiplex PCR; TCRdb's copy has only in-frame clones and leaves some out. The data contain 130,000 or so clones, 84% of them singletons. The V segment lost 1 base and the J segment 6 bases; nucleotides outside the gene matches: 3. The V gene's germline CDR1 is LGHNA and CDR2 YSLEER. CDR3 size: 14 residues. This chain connects TRBV4-3 to TRBJ2-3, with 8 bases aligning to TRBD1. The sample was peripheral blood. The receptor's source is a young man with COVID-19, enrolled during active disease. For the CDR3, the DNA is TGCGCCAGCAGCCAAGGGACAGGGCGTGATACGCAGTATTTT. Its translation: CASSQGTGRDTQYF.